Shown below are 2 T cell receptor beta chains from a single sample sequenced in a study of T cells in Graves' hyperthyroidism and ophthalmopathy. Amplification of TCR beta CDR3 regions used RNA as the template. The TCR CDR3 first-round RT-PCR relied on the HTBI primer set. MiXCR, applied by TCRdb to the multiplex PCR reads, yields one record per CDR3 protein. The repertoire holds 380,000 or so distinct CDR3 sequences, 13% seen once, with around 21% in the top ten. Input material: blood. All receptors derive from a man in his thirties or forties with Graves' hyperthyroidism that later progressed to Graves' ophthalmopathy.

About this clonotype: This may be a read error, as it is one base from a much larger clone. V and J are TRBV2 and TRBJ1-5, with D tentatively TRBD1 (6 bases). The CDR3 has 14 amino acids. CDR1 is SNHLY, CDR2 FYNNEI, per germline. CDR3: CASSGSGGNQSQHF. CDR3 in DNA: TGTGCCAGCAGTGGTTCTGGGGGCAATCAGTCCCAGCATTTT.

This clonotype was picked up many times. The CDR3 DNA sequence: TGTGCCTCACAGGGTGAGGGCACTGAAGCTTTCTTT. It encodes CASQGEGTEAFF. The rearrangement links TRBV28 to TRBJ1-1; TRBD1 might be the D (6 bases). With 11 bases removed from V and 4 bases from J, the gap between germline ends came to 14 bases. The CDR3 is made up of 12 amino acids. Germline lookup yields CDR1 MDHEN and CDR2 SYDVKM.